This note documents a single TCR beta chain sequence. This clonotype was detected only a few times. Its antigen is not yet known. Within one base of it there is no much larger clone, and no base qualities were kept. The record originates from a study of blood T cells in healthy people across ages (dated by TCRdb to the mid-2010s). Context from the whole study: In model experiments, roughly one uniquely barcoded TCR beta cDNA molecule per two T cells was captured by template switching. The study measured age-related changes in TCR beta repertoire diversity using deep sequencing normalized with unique cDNA molecular identifiers. Two additional independent replicas of 1 million unique cDNA reads from the same blood draw were analyzed for two donors (one aged 18 to 30 and one aged 80 or older). To avoid experimental bias, donors of different ages were randomly spread across the sequencing lanes. Donors were grouped into four age groups: young (average roughly 16 years), middle-aged (39), aged (about 60) and long-lived (approximately 75). The paper's findings and limits, for the study overall: Because the CMV infection status of the donors was unknown, age-related changes in expanded clonotypes may potentially have been confounded. Bulk unsorted PBMC profiling prevented conclusive comparison of naive and antigen-experienced compartments. Estimates of total diversity based on one million sequenced T cells were regarded as lower bounds and as underestimates. The percentage of naive T cells measured by flow cytometry correlated strongly with observed TCR beta diversity. As age increased, observed TCR beta diversity per million T cells dropped in a roughly linear way, and a significant reduction was already evident by age about 40. Compared with the aged group, more naive CD4+ T cells, fewer expanded clones and increased TCR diversity were shown by the long-lived group, suggesting age selection.

Trimming takes 6 bases from V and 4 bases from J, and the germline ends sit 15 bases apart. The CDR3 starts with the cysteine, ends with the phenylalanine, and has 14 residues. Here the CDR3 DNA is all that survives: 42 bases in frame from base 1. Via the germline V gene, CDR1 is KGHSH and CDR2 LQKENI. Systemically healthy Caucasian individuals from Russia, about 38 in total and aged about 6 to 95 years, were included as donors. Approximately 9.7 milliliters of peripheral blood were drawn from each donor into EDTA-treated Vacutainer tubes. PBMCs were isolated by Ficoll-Paque density-gradient centrifugation, with at least 6 million obtained per sample. Trizol reagent was used to extract total RNA from PBMCs, with at least 5.5 micrograms per sample. Naive CD45RAhigh/CD27high T cell percentages were measured by flow cytometry on a PBMC aliquot from every donor. The library was prepared using 5' RACE. The instrument was an Illumina HiSeq 2500. The second PCR ran for about 6 to 12 cycles and used a J-beta primer mix along with a sample-barcoded 5' primer. A unique molecular identifier was introduced onto each TCR beta cDNA molecule by a template-switch 5' adaptor carrying 12 random nucleotides. Each sample yielded at least 3 million CDR3-containing paired-end reads. First-strand cDNA synthesis was performed from all RNA using the Mint cDNA synthesis kit, with priming by a TRBC-specific oligonucleotide. Following uracil-DNA glycosylase treatment, all cDNA underwent a first 18-cycle PCR with the universal primers M1SS and BC2_uni_R. The source study handled its data this way. For normalization, 1 million high-quality reads, each with a distinct molecular identifier, were randomly selected from each sample. Reads sharing molecular identifiers were discarded rather than binned into consensus sequences. MiTCR, with a Q25 quality threshold and the strictest error-elimination algorithm, was used for CDR3 identification, clonotype clustering and error correction. A nonparametric unseen species model with Euler transformation was used to estimate a lower bound on total TCR beta diversity. TCRdb reprocessed the public reads (quality trimming at Q25 with fastp, clone calling with MiXCR) and kept in-frame beta chains. Each entry merges the rows of one CDR3 protein and shows their most common DNA and genes. What appears here as the V and J calls and clone size reflects TCRdb's work, not the paper's. This sample holds more than 650,000 distinct CDR3 sequences; 40% to 65% were observed only once. The ten largest clones capture roughly 40% of the sample.

The rearranged segments are TRBV18 and TRBJ1-1; possibly the D gene is TRBD1, per 5 matching bases. The sample was blood. This TCR was sampled from a man older than 75 in good health. The nucleotide sequence reads as follows: TGTGCCAGCTCCCCAACAGGTAAAATCACTGAAGCTTTCTTT. Its translation reads: CASSPTGKITEAFF.